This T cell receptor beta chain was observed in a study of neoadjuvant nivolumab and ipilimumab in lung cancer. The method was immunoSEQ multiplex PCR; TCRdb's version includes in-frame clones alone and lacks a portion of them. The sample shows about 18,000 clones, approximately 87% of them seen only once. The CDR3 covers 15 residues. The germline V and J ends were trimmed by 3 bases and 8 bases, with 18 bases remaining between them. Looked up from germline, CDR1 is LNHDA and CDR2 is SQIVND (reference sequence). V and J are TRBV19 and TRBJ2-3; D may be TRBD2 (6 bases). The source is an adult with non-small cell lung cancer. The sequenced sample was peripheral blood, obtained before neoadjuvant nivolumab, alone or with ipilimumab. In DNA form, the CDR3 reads TGTGCCAGTAGTATCGAAGGCGCGAAGGGAGGTACGCAGTATTTT. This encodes CASSIEGAKGGTQYF. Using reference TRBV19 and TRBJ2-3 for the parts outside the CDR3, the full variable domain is DGGITQSPKYLFRKEGQNVTLSCEQNLNHDAMYWYRQDPGQGLRLIYYSQIVNDFQKGDIAEGYSVSREKKESFPLTVTSAQKNPTAFYLCASSIEGAKGGTQYFGPGTRLTVL.